These 29 T cell receptor beta chains originate from one sample sequenced in a study of OX40 agonist ivuxolimab in advanced cancers. Clones were sequenced by immunoSEQ multiplex PCR, and TCRdb holds only the in-frame ones, with some missing. The sample lists roughly 66,000 clones, 82% occurring once. The sample in question was CD4+ or CD8+ T cells sorted from blood, obtained in a trial of the OX40 agonist ivuxolimab. The receptors stem from an adult with an advanced solid tumor such as melanoma, head and neck, liver or kidney cancer.

J is TRBJ2-3 and V is TRBV28; TRBD2 agrees at 10 bases. Germline V lookup: CDR1 MDHEN, CDR2 SYDVKM. CDR3 length equals 15 residues. The V and J ends lost 5 bases and 2 bases, in that order; junction bases with no gene match: 4. The CDR3 bases are TGTGCCAGCAGTCGTGGGACTAGCGTCACAGATACGCAGTATTTT. Translating it yields CASSRGTSVTDTQYF.

The chain links TRBV5-1 to TRBJ1-1; 10 bases are shared with TRBD1. Germline CDR1 SGHRS, CDR2 YFSETQ. The V segment lost 4 bases and the J segment 0 bases; nucleotides outside the gene matches: 9. The CDR3 loop spans 17 amino acids. The DNA of the CDR3 is TGCGCCAGCAGCCCGGGACAGGGGAGAAAGGTGAACACTGAAGCTTTCTTT. Encoded protein: CASSPGQGRKVNTEAFF.

The V and J genes are TRBV18 and TRBJ1-1, with D tentatively TRBD1 (5 bases). The CDR3 extends over 15 amino acids. V gave up 0 bases and J gave up 5 bases, with 13 bases separating them. Per germline, CDR1 KGHSH and CDR2 LQKENI. Here the CDR3 reads CASSPPSGVVTEAFF. The CDR3 DNA reads as TGTGCCAGCTCACCACCATCGGGGGTTGTGACTGAAGCTTTCTTT.

The CDR3 sequence: CASSLVGGFGGYTF. The CDR3 DNA sequence: TGTGCCAGCAGCTTGGTCGGGGGTTTTGGTGGCTACACCTTC. The chain couples TRBV5-5 to TRBJ1-2, with D possibly TRBD1 on 5 matching bases. Trimming shortened V by 0 bases and J by 7 bases, and 13 bases separated the two germline ends. Germline V gives CDR1 SGHKS, CDR2 YYEKEE (reference sequence). The CDR3 spans 14 residues.

J is TRBJ2-7 and V is TRBV28, with D possibly matching TRBD2 (5 bases). CDR1 is MDHEN and CDR2 is SYDVKM in the germline V gene. The CDR3 runs to 14 residues. V was cut by 3 bases and J by 2 bases, with 11 bases left in between. As DNA, the CDR3 is TGTGCCAGCAGTTTGGGCGGGTTCGCCTACGAGCAGTACTTC. Translation gives CASSLGGFAYEQYF.

The genes are TRBV5-1 and TRBJ2-1; no firm D call. The V end lost 2 bases, the J end lost 2 bases, and 11 bases lay between the germline ends. Germline values: CDR1 SGHRS, CDR2 YFSETQ. CDR3 length: 15 residues. The CDR3 loop reads CASSFGVKAYNEQFF. CDR3 nucleotides: TGCGCCAGCAGCTTTGGGGTAAAGGCCTACAATGAGCAGTTCTTC.

J is TRBJ1-5 and V is TRBV19; D is unresolved. V was trimmed by 7 bases and J by 4 bases, leaving 11 bases between them. The CDR3 sequence is 13 residues long. Germline CDR1 and CDR2: LNHDA and SQIVND (reference sequence). CDR3 protein: CASKGQPNQPQHF. The CDR3 DNA follows: TGTGCCAGTAAAGGGCAGCCAAATCAGCCCCAGCATTTT. The full variable domain, completed using reference TRBV19 and TRBJ1-5, is DGGITQSPKYLFRKEGQNVTLSCEQNLNHDAMYWYRQDPGQGLRLIYYSQIVNDFQKGDIAEGYSVSREKKESFPLTVTSAQKNPTAFYLCASKGQPNQPQHFGDGTRLSIL.

V gene TRBV5-5 combines with J gene TRBJ2-7; TRBD1 matches at 12 bases. Trimming took 4 bases from V and 11 from J; bases not matched to a gene: 10. Germline CDR1 SGHKS, CDR2 YYEKEE (reference sequence). This CDR3 has 14 amino acids. Here the CDR3 DNA reads TGTGCCAGCAGCGACCGGGACAGGGGGCGCAAGGAGTACTTC. Translating it yields CASSDRDRGRKEYF.

The chain combines TRBV7-2 with TRBJ2-1, with TRBD2 identical over 8 bases. The CDR3 spans 15 residues. V shed 1 base and J 6 bases; nucleotides not matched to a gene: 5. Germline CDR1 and CDR2: SGHTA and FQGNSA. CDR3 in amino acids: CASSLVFGRANEQFF. For the CDR3, the DNA is TGTGCCAGCAGCTTAGTTTTCGGGAGGGCCAATGAGCAGTTCTTC.

The chain joins TRBV6-6 to TRBJ2-2; possible D gene TRBD1, 6 bases. The length of the CDR3 is 13 residues. The germline V and J ends were trimmed by 6 bases and 1 base, with 6 bases remaining between them. Germline-derived CDR1 and CDR2 are MNHNY and SVGAGI (reference sequence). CDR3 bases: TGTGCCAGCAGACAGGGGAACACCGGGGAGCTGTTTTTT. Protein sequence: CASRQGNTGELFF.

The V and J genes are TRBV30 and TRBJ1-4; D gene unclear. From germline, CDR1 is GTSNPN and CDR2 SVGIG (reference sequence). The germline V and J ends were trimmed by 0 bases and 2 bases, with 4 bases remaining between them. The CDR3 is 13 residues long. CDR3 DNA sequence: TGTGCCTGGAGTGTACAGACTAATGAAAAACTGTTTTTT. This gives the protein CAWSVQTNEKLFF.

Here the CDR3 DNA reads TGTGCCTGGAGGCCACAGATTTACACAGATACGCAGTATTTT. This sequence encodes CAWRPQIYTDTQYF. The chain is built from TRBV30 and TRBJ2-3; no definite D call. The V and J ends lost 3 bases and 2 bases respectively, with 12 bases between them. The germline CDR1 and CDR2 sequences are GTSNPN and SVGIG (reference sequence). CDR3 size: 14 residues.

The CDR3 bases are TGTGCCAGCAGCTCTGACGGGACTAGCGGGAGCTGGGAGCAGTTCTTC. Protein: CASSSDGTSGSWEQFF. The rearrangement uses TRBV7-3 and TRBJ2-1; 14 positions agree with TRBD2. Germline V gene lookup returns CDR1 SGHTA and CDR2 FQGTGA. V shed 4 bases, J shed 10 bases, and the junction held 9 bases outside the gene matches. The CDR3 is made up of 16 amino acids.

The chain combines TRBV5-1 with TRBJ1-1; the D gene is possibly TRBD1 (5 bases). Trimming left V 5 bases short and J 7 bases short, with 12 bases between. CDR3 length: 12 residues. Germline lookup yields CDR1 SGHRS and CDR2 YFSETQ. CDR3 protein: CASSLTGGEAFF. Here the CDR3 DNA reads TGCGCCAGCAGTTTAACAGGTGGTGAAGCTTTCTTT.

The chain links TRBV7-8 to TRBJ1-2; no reliable D call. CDR3 length: 14 residues. From germline, CDR1 is SGHVS and CDR2 FQNEAQ. V dropped 1 base and J dropped 2 bases, with 8 bases sitting between them. DNA of the CDR3: TGTGCCAGCAGCTTAGATGCGGGCAACTATGGCTACACCTTC. It specifies CASSLDAGNYGYTF. Drawing the rest from reference TRBV7-8 and TRBJ1-2, the complete variable domain is GAGVSQSPRYKVAKRGQDVALRCDPISGHVSLFWYQQALGQGPEFLTYFQNEAQLDKSGLPSDRFFAERPEGSVSTLKIQRTQQEDSAVYLCASSLDAGNYGYTFGSGTRLTVV.

The V call is TRBV19, the J call TRBJ2-4; D ambiguous. The CDR3 is made up of 18 amino acids. The germline V and J ends were trimmed by 1 base and 0 bases, with 16 bases remaining between them. CDR1 LNHDA and CDR2 SQIVND come from the germline V gene (reference sequence). CDR3 nucleotide sequence: TGTGCCAGTAGTATAGGCTGGCGGTCTACCATAGCCAAAAACATTCAGTACTTC. Protein sequence: CASSIGWRSTIAKNIQYF.

J is TRBJ2-2 and V is TRBV18; D is possibly TRBD2 (5 bases). This CDR3 is built from 13 residues. V lost 8 bases, J lost 5 bases, and 12 bases lay in between. Germline-derived CDR1 and CDR2 are KGHSH and LQKENI. The CDR3 reads CASGRGETGELFF. CDR3 bases: TGTGCCAGCGGTCGGGGAGAGACCGGGGAGCTGTTTTTT.

The J gene is TRBJ1-5, the V gene TRBV28; no firm D call. The V gene lost 3 bases and the J gene lost 4 bases, with 10 bases spanning the gap. The CDR3 extends over 14 amino acids. The germline gives CDR1 MDHEN, CDR2 SYDVKM. The CDR3 reads CASSLSAGNQPQHF. The CDR3 nucleotides read TGTGCCAGCAGTTTGAGCGCGGGGAATCAGCCCCAGCATTTT.

The J gene is TRBJ2-7, the V gene TRBV5-5, with 9 bases identical to TRBD1. The CDR3 consists of 15 residues. In germline, CDR1 is SGHKS, CDR2 YYEKEE (reference sequence). Losses at the gene ends were 0 bases for V and 6 bases for J; bases not matched to a gene: 7. The DNA for the CDR3 is TGTGCCAGCAGCTTGGTTCCGGGACAGGGACCCGAGCAGTACGTC. Translated, it gives CASSLVPGQGPEQYV.

The chain has TRBV5-4 and TRBJ2-3; D remains unclear. The V and J ends lost 4 bases and 5 bases respectively, with 17 bases between them. The CDR3 sequence is 15 residues long. Germline CDR1 is SGHNT and CDR2 is YYREEE (reference sequence). The CDR3 sequence is CASSSPPGWGDTQYF. Written as DNA, the CDR3 is TGTGCCAGCAGCAGCCCTCCCGGGTGGGGAGATACGCAGTATTTT.

The chain combines TRBV2 with TRBJ2-1; the D is unclear. The CDR3 has 11 residues. Germline lookup yields CDR1 SNHLY and CDR2 FYNNEI. The germline V and J ends were trimmed by 6 bases and 2 bases, with 2 bases remaining between them. This CDR3 is CASSTYNEQFF. The CDR3 region has the DNA TGTGCCAGCAGCACCTACAATGAGCAGTTCTTC.

The rearrangement uses TRBV7-2 and TRBJ2-3; 7 bases align to TRBD2. Per germline, CDR1 SGHTA and CDR2 FQGNSA. Unmatched junction bases numbered 9, after V lost 0 bases and J lost 6 bases. The CDR3 runs 16 residues. The DNA for the CDR3 is TGTGCCAGCAGCTTAGCGGGAGGGCCCGGTGGGGATACGCAGTATTTT. This translates into CASSLAGGPGGDTQYF.

DNA of the CDR3: TGTGCCAGCAGCATCAGTCTAGCGGGGGGGACAGAGACCCAGTACTTC. Amino acid sequence: CASSISLAGGTETQYF. The rearrangement joins TRBV9 to TRBJ2-5; TRBD2 aligns across 12 bases. The CDR3 is 16 residues long. V lost 4 bases, J lost 4 bases, and 8 bases stayed unmatched. From germline, CDR1 is SGDLS and CDR2 YYNGEE.

Only one count was recorded for this clone. The CDR3 bases are TGTGCCAGCAGCTCTCAACAGGGCTCTGGCTACACCTTC. Protein: CASSSQQGSGYTF. This chain connects TRBV7-3 to TRBJ1-2; a weak D match, TRBD1 (6 bases). The germline gives CDR1 SGHTA, CDR2 FQGTGA. V was pared by 4 bases and J by 7 bases, with 13 bases between. The length of the CDR3 is 13 residues. The complete variable domain, with remaining parts taken from reference TRBV7-3 and TRBJ1-2, reads GAGVSQTPSNKVTEKGKYVELRCDPISGHTALYWYRQSLGQGPEFLIYFQGTGAADDSGLPNDRFFAVRPEGSVSTLKIQRTERGDSAVYLCASSSQQGSGYTFGSGTRLTVV.

This clone was picked up one time. The rearrangement joins TRBV10-2 to TRBJ2-5; a weak D match, TRBD2 (5 bases). Germline V gene lookup returns CDR1 WSHSY and CDR2 SAAADI. V dropped 3 bases and J dropped 4 bases, with 9 bases sitting between them. The CDR3 has 13 residues. CDR3 nucleotides: TGCGCCAGCAGTGAAACGGGATTAGAGACCCAGTACTTC. Its protein product is CASSETGLETQYF.

This clone was seen only a few times. V is TRBV28 and J is TRBJ2-5; D unresolved. The CDR3 is made up of 13 amino acids. Between the trimmed V and J ends, which lost 5 bases and 7 bases, there was a span of 14 bases. The germline V gene encodes CDR1 MDHEN and CDR2 SYDVKM. Here the CDR3 DNA reads TGTGCCAGCAGTGAAGAAGGGCCGCGGACCCAGTACTTC. It codes for CASSEEGPRTQYF.

This clone was detected only a few times. The V call is TRBV11-3, the J call TRBJ2-5; unclear D gene. Germline CDR1 is SGHNT and CDR2 is YENEEA. This CDR3 has 12 residues. Trimming removed 5 bases at V and 5 bases at J, with 9 bases between. CDR3 residues: CASSGDQETQYF. The CDR3 coding sequence is TGTGCCAGCAGCGGGGATCAGGAGACCCAGTACTTC.

The chain carries TRBV18 and TRBJ2-3; D is unclear. The CDR3 runs 15 residues. Germline loops: CDR1 KGHSH, CDR2 LQKENI. Trimming left V 3 bases short and J 0 bases short, with 10 bases between. The chain's CDR3 is CASSPSKASTDTQYF. The CDR3 DNA is TGTGCCAGCTCACCCTCAAAGGCTAGCACAGATACGCAGTATTTT.

The rearrangement links TRBV2 to TRBJ2-1; 12 nucleotides align to TRBD2. Germline V lookup: CDR1 SNHLY, CDR2 FYNNEI. V was clipped by 6 bases and J by 8 bases; unmatched bases: 11. The CDR3 runs 16 residues. The CDR3 is CASRAYPSGGADEQFF. CDR3 DNA: TGTGCCAGCAGAGCCTATCCTAGCGGGGGGGCTGATGAGCAGTTCTTC. Using reference TRBV2 and TRBJ2-1 for the parts outside the CDR3, the full variable domain is EPEVTQTPSHQVTQMGQEVILRCVPISNHLYFYWYRQILGQKVEFLVSFYNNEISEKSEIFDDQFSVERPDGSNFTLKIRSTKLEDSAMYFCASRAYPSGGADEQFFGPGTRLTVL.